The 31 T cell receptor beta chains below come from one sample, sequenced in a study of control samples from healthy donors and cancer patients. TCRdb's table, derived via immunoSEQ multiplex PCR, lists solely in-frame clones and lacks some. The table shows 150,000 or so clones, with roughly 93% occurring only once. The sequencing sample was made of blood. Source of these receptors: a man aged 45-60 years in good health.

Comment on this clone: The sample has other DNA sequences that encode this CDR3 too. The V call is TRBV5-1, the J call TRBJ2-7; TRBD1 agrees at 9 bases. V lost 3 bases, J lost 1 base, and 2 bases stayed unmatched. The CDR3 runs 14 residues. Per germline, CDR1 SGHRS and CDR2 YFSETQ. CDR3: CASSSGTGSYEQYF. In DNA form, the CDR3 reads TGCGCCAGCAGCTCGGGGACAGGGTCCTACGAGCAGTACTTC.

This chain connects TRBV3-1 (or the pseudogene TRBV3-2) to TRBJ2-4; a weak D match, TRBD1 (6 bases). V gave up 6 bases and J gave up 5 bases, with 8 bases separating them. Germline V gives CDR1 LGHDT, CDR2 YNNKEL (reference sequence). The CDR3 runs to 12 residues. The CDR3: CASRGHQNIQYF. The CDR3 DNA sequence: TGTGCCAGCAGGGGACACCAAAACATTCAGTACTTC.

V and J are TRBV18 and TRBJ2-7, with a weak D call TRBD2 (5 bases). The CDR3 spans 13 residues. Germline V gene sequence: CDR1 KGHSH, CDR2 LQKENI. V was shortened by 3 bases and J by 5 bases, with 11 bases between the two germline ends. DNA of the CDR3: TGTGCCAGCTCACCCTTAGACGGGGACGAGCAGTACTTC. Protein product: CASSPLDGDEQYF.

The CDR3 spells CASSLDAGYEQYF. The CDR3, as DNA: TGTGCCAGCAGCTTAGATGCAGGCTACGAGCAGTACTTC. The genes are TRBV7-9 and TRBJ2-7, with D unclear. Germline values: CDR1 SEHNR, CDR2 FQNEAQ (reference sequence). V lost 1 base, J lost 3 bases, and 7 bases lay in between. The CDR3 length is 13 residues. Looking up the rest from reference TRBV7-9 and TRBJ2-7 gives the full variable domain: DTGVSQNPRHKITKRGQNVTFRCDPISEHNRLYWYRQTLGQGPEFLTYFQNEAQLEKSRLLSDRFSAERPKGSFSTLEIQRTEQGDSAMYLCASSLDAGYEQYFGPGTRLTVT.

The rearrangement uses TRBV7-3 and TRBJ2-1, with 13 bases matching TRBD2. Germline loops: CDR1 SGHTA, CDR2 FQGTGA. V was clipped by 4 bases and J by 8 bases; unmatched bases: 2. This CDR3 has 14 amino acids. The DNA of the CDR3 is TGTGCCAGCAGCTCGACTAGCGGGAGGTATGAGCAGTTCTTC. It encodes CASSSTSGRYEQFF. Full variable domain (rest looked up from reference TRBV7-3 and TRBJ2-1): GAGVSQTPSNKVTEKGKYVELRCDPISGHTALYWYRQSLGQGPEFLIYFQGTGAADDSGLPNDRFFAVRPEGSVSTLKIQRTERGDSAVYLCASSSTSGRYEQFFGPGTRLTVL.

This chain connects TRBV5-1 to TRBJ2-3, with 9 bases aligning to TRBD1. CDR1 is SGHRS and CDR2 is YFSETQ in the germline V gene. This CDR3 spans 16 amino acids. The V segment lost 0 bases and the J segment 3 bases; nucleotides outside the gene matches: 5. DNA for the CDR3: TGCGCCAGCAGCTTGGGGGACAGGGCCTCGACAGATACGCAGTATTTT. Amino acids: CASSLGDRASTDTQYF. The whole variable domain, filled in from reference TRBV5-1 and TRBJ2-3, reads KAGVTQTPRYLIKTRGQQVTLSCSPISGHRSVSWYQQTPGQGLQFLFEYFSETQRNKGNFPGRFSGRQFSNSRSEMNVSTLELGDSALYLCASSLGDRASTDTQYFGPGTRLTVL.

CDR3 loop: CAWRTSGSYEQYF. The CDR3 region has the DNA TGTGCCTGGAGGACTAGCGGGAGTTACGAGCAGTACTTC. The V and J genes are TRBV30 and TRBJ2-7; TRBD2 matches at 12 bases. The V gene's germline CDR1 is GTSNPN and CDR2 SVGIG (reference sequence). With V trimmed by 3 bases and J by 4 bases, 1 base remained unmatched. The length of the CDR3 is 13 residues.

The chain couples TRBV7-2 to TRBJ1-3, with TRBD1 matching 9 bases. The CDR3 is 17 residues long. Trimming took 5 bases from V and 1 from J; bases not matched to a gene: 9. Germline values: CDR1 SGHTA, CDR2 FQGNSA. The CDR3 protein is CASSTGTGLLSGNTIYF. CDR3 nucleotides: TGTGCCAGCAGCACGGGGACAGGGTTATTATCTGGAAACACCATATATTTT. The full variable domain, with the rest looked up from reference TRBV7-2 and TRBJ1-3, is GAGVSQSPSNKVTEKGKDVELRCDPISGHTALYWYRQSLGQGLEFLIYFQGNSAPDKSGLPSDRFSAERTGGSVSTLTIQRTQQEDSAVYLCASSTGTGLLSGNTIYFGEGSWLTVV.

The CDR3 DNA reads TGTGCCAGCAGTGAAATCCTGGGGACAGCAGGACTAGCGGGAGTGTCTGGGGCCAACGTCCTGACTTTC. The encoded protein is CASSEILGTAGLAGVSGANVLTF. The chain joins TRBV6-1 to TRBJ2-6; 13 positions agree with TRBD2. With V trimmed by 2 bases and J by 1 base, 17 bases remained unmatched. CDR3 length: 23 residues. Germline CDR1 is MNHNS and CDR2 is SASEGT.

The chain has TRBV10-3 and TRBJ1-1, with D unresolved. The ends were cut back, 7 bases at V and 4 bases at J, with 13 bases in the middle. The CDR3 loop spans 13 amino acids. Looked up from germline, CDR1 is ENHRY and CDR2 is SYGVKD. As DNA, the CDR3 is TGTGCCATCACCAGAACAGTCGGCACTGAAGCTTTCTTT. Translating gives CAITRTVGTEAFF.

DNA for the CDR3: TGTGCCAGCAGTGAATACGGAATTAGCAATCAGCCCCAGCATTTT. Translated: CASSEYGISNQPQHF. This sequence joins TRBV6-1 and TRBJ1-5; no definite D call. CDR1 MNHNS and CDR2 SASEGT come from the germline V gene. Trimming stripped 2 bases from V and 0 bases from J, with 8 bases between. CDR3 length: 15 amino acids.

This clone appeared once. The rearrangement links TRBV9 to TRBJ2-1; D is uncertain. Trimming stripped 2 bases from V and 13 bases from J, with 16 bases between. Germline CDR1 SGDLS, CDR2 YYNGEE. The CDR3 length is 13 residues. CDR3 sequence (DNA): TGTGCCAGCAGCGTGGGTAGGCGTAGTGAACAGTTCTTC. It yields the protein CASSVGRRSEQFF.

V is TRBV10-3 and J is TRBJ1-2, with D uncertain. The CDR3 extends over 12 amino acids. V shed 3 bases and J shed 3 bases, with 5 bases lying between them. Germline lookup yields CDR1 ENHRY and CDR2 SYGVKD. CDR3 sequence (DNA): TGTGCCATCAGTGACGGCTACTATGGCTACACCTTC. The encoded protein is CAISDGYYGYTF.

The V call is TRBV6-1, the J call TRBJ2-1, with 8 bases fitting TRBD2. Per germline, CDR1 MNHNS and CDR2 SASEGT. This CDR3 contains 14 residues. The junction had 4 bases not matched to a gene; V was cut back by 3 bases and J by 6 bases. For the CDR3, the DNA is TGTGCCAGCAGTGATATTACTAGCGGCAATGAGCAGTTCTTC. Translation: CASSDITSGNEQFF.

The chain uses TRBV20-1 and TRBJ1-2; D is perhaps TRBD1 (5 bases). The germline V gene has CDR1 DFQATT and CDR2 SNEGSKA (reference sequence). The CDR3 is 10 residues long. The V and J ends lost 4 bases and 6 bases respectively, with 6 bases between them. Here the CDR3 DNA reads TGCAGTGCTACGGGACATGGCTACACCTTC. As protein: CSATGHGYTF.

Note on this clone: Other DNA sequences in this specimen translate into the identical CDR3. The CDR3 loop reads CASSQDSNQPQHF. CDR3 DNA sequence: TGTGCCAGCAGCCAGGACAGCAATCAGCCCCAGCATTTT. This chain links TRBV7-9 with TRBJ1-5; D is ambiguous. This CDR3 region has 13 residues. Germline assignment: CDR1 SEHNR and CDR2 FQNEAQ (reference sequence). V was shortened by 5 bases and J by 1 base, with 6 bases between the two germline ends.

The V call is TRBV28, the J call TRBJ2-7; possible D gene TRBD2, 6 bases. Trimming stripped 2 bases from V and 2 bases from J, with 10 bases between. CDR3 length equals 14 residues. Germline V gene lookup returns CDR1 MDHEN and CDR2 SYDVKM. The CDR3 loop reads CASSLGGGTYEQYF. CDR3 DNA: TGTGCCAGCAGTTTAGGAGGCGGGACCTACGAGCAGTACTTC.

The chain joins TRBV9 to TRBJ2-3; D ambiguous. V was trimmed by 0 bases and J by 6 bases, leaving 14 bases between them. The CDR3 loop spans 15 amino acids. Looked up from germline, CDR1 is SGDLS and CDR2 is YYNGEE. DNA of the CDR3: TGTGCCAGCAGCGTAGGAGGTGTTGGTGGGGATACGCAGTATTTT. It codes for CASSVGGVGGDTQYF.

The CDR3 protein is CAISERDTPGNEQFF. The CDR3 region has the DNA TGTGCCATCAGTGAAAGGGACACCCCGGGCAATGAGCAGTTCTTC. The rearrangement joins TRBV10-3 to TRBJ2-1, with D tentatively TRBD1 (6 bases). CDR3 length: 15 amino acids. Trimming shortened V by 3 bases and J by 6 bases, and 15 bases separated the two germline ends. Germline assignment: CDR1 ENHRY and CDR2 SYGVKD.

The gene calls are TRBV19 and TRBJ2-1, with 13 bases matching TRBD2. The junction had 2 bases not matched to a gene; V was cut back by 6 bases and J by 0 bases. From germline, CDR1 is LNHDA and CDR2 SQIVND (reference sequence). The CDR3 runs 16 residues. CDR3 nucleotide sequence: TGTGCCAGTAGGGGACTAGCGGGGAGCTCCTACAATGAGCAGTTCTTC. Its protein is CASRGLAGSSYNEQFF.

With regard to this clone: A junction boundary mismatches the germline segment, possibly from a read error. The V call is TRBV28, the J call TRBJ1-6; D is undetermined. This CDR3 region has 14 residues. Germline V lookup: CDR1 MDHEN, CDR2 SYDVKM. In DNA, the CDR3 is TGTGCCAGCACCCTGGTCTCCGATAATTCACCCCTCCACTTT. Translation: CASTLVSDNSPLHF. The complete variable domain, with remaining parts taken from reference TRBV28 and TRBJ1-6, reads DVKVTQSSRYLVKRTGEKVFLECVQDMDHENMFWYRQDPGLGLRLIYFSYDVKMKEKGDIPEGYSVSREKKERFSLILESASTNQTSMYLCASTLVSDNSPLHFGNGTRLTVT.

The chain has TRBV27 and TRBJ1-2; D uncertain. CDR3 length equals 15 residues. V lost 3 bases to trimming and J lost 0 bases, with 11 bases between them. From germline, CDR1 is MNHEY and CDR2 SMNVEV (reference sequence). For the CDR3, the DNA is TGTGCCAGCAGTTTCGGGCCTACATCTAACTATGGCTACACCTTC. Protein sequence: CASSFGPTSNYGYTF.

The CDR3 loop reads CASSLPRDKPITTNEKLFF. The DNA of the CDR3 is TGTGCCAGCAGCTTACCTAGGGACAAGCCAATAACAACTAATGAAAAACTGTTTTTT. The rearrangement links TRBV7-9 to TRBJ1-4; D may be TRBD1 (6 bases). V dropped 2 bases and J dropped 0 bases, with 19 bases sitting between them. CDR1 is SEHNR and CDR2 is FQNEAQ in the germline V gene (reference sequence). The CDR3 has 19 residues.

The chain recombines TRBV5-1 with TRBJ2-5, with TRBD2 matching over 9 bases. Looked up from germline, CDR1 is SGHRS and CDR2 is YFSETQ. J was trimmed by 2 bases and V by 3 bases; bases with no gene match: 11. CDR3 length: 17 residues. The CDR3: CASSSPYPSGDQETQYF. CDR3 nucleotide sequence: TGCGCCAGCAGCTCCCCTTACCCTAGCGGGGATCAAGAGACCCAGTACTTC.

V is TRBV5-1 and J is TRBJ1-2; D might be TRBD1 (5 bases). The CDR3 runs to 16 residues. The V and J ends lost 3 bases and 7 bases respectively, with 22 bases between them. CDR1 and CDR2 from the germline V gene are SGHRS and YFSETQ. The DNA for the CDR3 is TGCGCCAGCAGCTCAGCTCCGGGGGTTCCACCCCTTGGCTACACCTTC. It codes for CASSSAPGVPPLGYTF. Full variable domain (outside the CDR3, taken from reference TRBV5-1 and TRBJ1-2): KAGVTQTPRYLIKTRGQQVTLSCSPISGHRSVSWYQQTPGQGLQFLFEYFSETQRNKGNFPGRFSGRQFSNSRSEMNVSTLELGDSALYLCASSSAPGVPPLGYTFGSGTRLTVV.

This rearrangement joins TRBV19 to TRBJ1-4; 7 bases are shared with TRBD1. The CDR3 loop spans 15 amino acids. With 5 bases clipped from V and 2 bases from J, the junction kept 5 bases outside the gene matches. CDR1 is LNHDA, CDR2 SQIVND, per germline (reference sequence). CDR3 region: CASSLPGGTNEKLFF. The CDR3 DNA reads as TGTGCCAGTAGTCTCCCAGGGGGGACTAATGAAAAACTGTTTTTT.

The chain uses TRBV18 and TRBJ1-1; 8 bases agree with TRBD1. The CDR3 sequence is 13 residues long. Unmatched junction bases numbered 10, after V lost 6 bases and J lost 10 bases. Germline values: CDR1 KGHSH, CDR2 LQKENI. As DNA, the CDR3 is TGTGCCAGCTCCCTGGACAGGGTTAAGGGAGCTTTCTTT. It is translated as CASSLDRVKGAFF.

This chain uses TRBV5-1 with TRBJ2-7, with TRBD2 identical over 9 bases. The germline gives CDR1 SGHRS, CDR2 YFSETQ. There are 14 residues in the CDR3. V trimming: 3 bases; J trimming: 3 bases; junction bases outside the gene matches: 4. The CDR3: CASSYSGSYYEQYF. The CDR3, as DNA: TGCGCCAGCAGCTATAGCGGGAGCTACTACGAGCAGTACTTC.

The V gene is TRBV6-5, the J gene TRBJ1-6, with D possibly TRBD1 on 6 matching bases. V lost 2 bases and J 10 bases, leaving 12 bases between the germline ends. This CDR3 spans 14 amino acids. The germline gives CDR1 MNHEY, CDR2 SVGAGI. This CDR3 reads CASSYGGLRSPLHF. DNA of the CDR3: TGTGCCAGCAGTTACGGGGGGCTCAGGTCACCCCTCCACTTT.

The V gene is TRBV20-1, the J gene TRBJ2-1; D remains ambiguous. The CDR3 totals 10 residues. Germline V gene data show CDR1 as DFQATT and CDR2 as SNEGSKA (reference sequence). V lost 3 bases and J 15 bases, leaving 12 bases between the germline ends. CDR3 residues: CSARSTPPFF. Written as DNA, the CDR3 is TGCAGTGCTAGGTCCACGCCGCCGTTCTTC.

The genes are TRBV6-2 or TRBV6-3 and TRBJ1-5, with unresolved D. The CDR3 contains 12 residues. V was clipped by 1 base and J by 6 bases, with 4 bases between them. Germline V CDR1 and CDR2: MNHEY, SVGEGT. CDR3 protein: CASSYWGQPQHF. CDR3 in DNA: TGTGCCAGCAGTTACTGGGGTCAGCCCCAGCATTTT.